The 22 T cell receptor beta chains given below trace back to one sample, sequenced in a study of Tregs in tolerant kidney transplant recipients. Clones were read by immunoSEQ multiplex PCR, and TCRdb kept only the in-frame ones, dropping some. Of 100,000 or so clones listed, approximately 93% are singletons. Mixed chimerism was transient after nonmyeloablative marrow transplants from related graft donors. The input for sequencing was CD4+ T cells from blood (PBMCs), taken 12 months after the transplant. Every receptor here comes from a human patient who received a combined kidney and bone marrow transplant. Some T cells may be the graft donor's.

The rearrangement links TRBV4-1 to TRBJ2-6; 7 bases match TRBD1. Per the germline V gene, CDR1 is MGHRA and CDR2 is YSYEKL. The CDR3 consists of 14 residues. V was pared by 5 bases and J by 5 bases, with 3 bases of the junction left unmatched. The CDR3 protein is CASSSQGWANVLTF. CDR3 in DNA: TGCGCCAGCAGCTCACAGGGGTGGGCCAACGTCCTGACTTTC.

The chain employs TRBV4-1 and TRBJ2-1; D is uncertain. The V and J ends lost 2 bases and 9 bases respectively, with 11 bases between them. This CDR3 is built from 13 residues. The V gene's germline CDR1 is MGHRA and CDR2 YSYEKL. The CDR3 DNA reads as TGCGCCAGCAGCCAAATCGGGTTAGGTGAGCAGTTCTTC. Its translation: CASSQIGLGEQFF.

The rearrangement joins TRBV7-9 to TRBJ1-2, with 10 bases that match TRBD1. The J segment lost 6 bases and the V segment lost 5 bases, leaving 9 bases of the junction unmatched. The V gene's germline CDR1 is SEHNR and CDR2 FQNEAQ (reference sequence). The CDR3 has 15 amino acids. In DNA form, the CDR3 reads TGTGCCAGCAGCCTCCTTACCGGGACAGGGGATGGCTACACCTTC. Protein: CASSLLTGTGDGYTF.

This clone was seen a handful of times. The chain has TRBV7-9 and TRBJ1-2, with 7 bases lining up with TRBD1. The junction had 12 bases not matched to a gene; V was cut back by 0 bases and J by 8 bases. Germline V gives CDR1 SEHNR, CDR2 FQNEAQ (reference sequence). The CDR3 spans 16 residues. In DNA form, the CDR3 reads TGTGCCAGCAGCTTAGCGGGGACAGTGAGAACTATGGGCTACACCTTC. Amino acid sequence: CASSLAGTVRTMGYTF.

The CDR3 region is CASSKDRRVSTEQYF. CDR3 nucleotides: TGTGCCAGTAGTAAAGACAGGCGGGTTTCTACCGAGCAGTACTTC. The V gene is TRBV19, the J gene TRBJ2-7; tentatively, D is TRBD1 (6 bases). V shed 4 bases and J shed 6 bases, with 19 bases lying between them. Germline lookup yields CDR1 LNHDA and CDR2 SQIVND (reference sequence). This CDR3 contains 15 residues.

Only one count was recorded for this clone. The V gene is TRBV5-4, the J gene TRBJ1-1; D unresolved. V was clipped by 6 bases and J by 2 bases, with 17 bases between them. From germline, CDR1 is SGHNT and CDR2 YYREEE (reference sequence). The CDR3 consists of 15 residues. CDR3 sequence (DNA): TGTGCCAGCATTGCAGATGAGGGCTTAAACACTGAAGCTTTCTTT. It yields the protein CASIADEGLNTEAFF.

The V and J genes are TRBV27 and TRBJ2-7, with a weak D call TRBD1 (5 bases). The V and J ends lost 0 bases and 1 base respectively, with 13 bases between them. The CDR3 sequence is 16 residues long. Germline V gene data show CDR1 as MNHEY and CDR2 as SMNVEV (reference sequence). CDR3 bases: TGTGCCAGCAGTTTATCGACTGGGGCAGTTTCCTACGAGCAGTACTTC. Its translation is CASSLSTGAVSYEQYF.

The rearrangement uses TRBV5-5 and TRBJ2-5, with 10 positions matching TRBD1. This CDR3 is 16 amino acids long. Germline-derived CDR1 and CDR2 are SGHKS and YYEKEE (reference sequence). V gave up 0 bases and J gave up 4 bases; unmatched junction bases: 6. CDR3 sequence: CASSLASWDRGETQYF. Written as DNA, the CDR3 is TGTGCCAGCAGCTTGGCTTCATGGGACAGGGGAGAGACCCAGTACTTC.

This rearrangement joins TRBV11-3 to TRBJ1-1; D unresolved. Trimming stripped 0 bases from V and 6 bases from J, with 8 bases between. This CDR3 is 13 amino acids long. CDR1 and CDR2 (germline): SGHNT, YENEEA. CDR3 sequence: CASSLEDTPEAFF. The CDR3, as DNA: TGTGCCAGCAGCTTAGAAGACACCCCTGAAGCTTTCTTT.

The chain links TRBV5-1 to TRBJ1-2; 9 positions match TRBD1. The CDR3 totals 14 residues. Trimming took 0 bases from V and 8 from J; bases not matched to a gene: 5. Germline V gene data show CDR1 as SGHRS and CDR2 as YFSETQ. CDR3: CASSLEGTGRGYTF. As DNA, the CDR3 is TGCGCCAGCAGCTTGGAAGGGACAGGGCGAGGCTACACCTTC.

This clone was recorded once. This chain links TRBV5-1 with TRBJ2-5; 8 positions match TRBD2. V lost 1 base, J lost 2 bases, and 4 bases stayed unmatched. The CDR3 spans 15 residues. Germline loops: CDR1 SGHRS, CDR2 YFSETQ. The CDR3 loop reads CASSLHASGQETQYF. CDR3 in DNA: TGCGCCAGCAGCTTGCACGCTAGCGGGCAAGAGACCCAGTACTTC.

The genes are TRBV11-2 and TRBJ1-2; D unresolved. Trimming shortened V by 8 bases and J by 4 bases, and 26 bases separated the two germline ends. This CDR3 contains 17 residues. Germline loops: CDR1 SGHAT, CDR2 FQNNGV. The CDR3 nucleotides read TGTGCCAGCTCTATGAGGGCCGGGGTCGTCACTCTCTATGGCTACACCTTC. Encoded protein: CASSMRAGVVTLYGYTF.

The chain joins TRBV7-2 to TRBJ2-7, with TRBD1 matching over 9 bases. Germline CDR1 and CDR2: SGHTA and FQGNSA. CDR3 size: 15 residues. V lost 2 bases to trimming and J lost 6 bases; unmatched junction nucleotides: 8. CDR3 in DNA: TGTGCCAGCAGCTTACTTGGACAGGGGTTTTTCGAGCAGTACTTC. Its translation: CASSLLGQGFFEQYF.

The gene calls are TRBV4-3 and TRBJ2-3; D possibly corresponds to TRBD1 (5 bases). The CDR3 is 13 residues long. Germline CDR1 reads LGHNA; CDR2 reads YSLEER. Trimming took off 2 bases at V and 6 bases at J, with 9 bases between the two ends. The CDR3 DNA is TGCGCCAGCAGCCAAAAGGGGTCGGATACGCAGTATTTT. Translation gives CASSQKGSDTQYF.

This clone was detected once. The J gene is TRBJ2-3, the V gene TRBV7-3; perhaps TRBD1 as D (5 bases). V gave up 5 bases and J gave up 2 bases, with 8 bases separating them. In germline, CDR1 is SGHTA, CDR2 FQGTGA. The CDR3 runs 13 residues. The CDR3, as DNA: TGTGCCAGCAGCAACAGGCACACAGATACGCAGTATTTT. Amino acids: CASSNRHTDTQYF.

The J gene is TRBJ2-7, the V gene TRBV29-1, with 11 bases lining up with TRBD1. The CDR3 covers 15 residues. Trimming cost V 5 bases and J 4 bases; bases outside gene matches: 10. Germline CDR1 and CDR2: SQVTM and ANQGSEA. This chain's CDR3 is CSVKDRGLGLYEQYF. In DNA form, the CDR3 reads TGCAGCGTTAAGGACAGGGGGCTTGGTTTGTACGAGCAGTACTTC.

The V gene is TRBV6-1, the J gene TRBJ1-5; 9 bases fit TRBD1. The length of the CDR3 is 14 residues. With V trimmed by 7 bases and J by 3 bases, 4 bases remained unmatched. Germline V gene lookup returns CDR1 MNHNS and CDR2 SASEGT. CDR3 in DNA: TGTGCCAGCACTCGGACAGGGGACAATCAGCCCCAGCATTTT. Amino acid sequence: CASTRTGDNQPQHF.

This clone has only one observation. The CDR3 DNA follows: TGTGCCAGCCGGACAGGGTTGGATGAAAAACTGTTTTTT. Residues: CASRTGLDEKLFF. The chain links TRBV18 to TRBJ1-4; 8 nucleotides match TRBD1. Trimming removed 8 bases from V and 6 bases from J; junction bases left unmatched: 5. CDR1 and CDR2 from the germline V gene are KGHSH and LQKENI. The CDR3 runs to 13 residues.

Written as DNA, the CDR3 is TGTGCCAGCAGCTTCGGAGTATCCGAGACCCAGTACTTC. Protein sequence: CASSFGVSETQYF. The rearrangement uses TRBV11-3 and TRBJ2-5, with D unclear. Trimming left V 3 bases short and J 5 bases short, with 10 bases between. This CDR3 is built from 13 residues. The germline V gene encodes CDR1 SGHNT and CDR2 YENEEA. The whole variable domain, remainder taken from reference TRBV11-3 and TRBJ2-5, is EAGVVQSPRYKIIEKKQPVAFWCNPISGHNTLYWYLQNLGQGPELLIRYENEEAVDDSQLPKDRFSAERLKGVDSTLKIQPAELGDSAVYLCASSFGVSETQYFGPGTRLLVL.

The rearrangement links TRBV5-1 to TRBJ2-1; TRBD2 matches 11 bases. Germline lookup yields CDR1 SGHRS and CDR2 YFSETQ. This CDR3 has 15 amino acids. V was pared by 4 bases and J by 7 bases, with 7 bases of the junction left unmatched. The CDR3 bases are TGCGCCAGCAGCGAACTAGCGGGGGAGGGGAATGAGCAGTTCTTC. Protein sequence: CASSELAGEGNEQFF.

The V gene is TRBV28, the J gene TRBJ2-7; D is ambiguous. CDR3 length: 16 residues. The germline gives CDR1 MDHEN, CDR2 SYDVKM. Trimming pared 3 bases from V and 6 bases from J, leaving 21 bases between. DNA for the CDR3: TGTGCCAGCAGTTTCGGAACCCCCGGCCGAGGTTCCGAGCAGTACTTC. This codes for CASSFGTPGRGSEQYF.

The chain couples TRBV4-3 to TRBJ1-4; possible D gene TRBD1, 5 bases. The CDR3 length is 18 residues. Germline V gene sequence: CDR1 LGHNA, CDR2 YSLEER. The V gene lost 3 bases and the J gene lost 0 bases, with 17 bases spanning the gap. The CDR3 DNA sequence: TGCGCCAGCAGCCAGGGGGGAGGACCTGACGCAACTAATGAAAAACTGTTTTTT. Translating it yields CASSQGGGPDATNEKLFF.